A single sample is the source of the 29 T cell receptor beta chains below, sequenced in a study of cytomegalovirus exposure and HLA in healthy donors. The PCR was carried out with 60 Vbeta primers and 13 Jbeta primers. The repertoire was sequenced with immunoSEQ multiplex PCR; TCRdb's copy has only in-frame clones and lacks some. The sample yields 95,000 to 120,000 clones, over 65% seen once. The sample taken for sequencing was PBMCs. The receptors were gathered from a middle-aged woman in good health and CMV-seropositive.

The V gene is TRBV2, the J gene TRBJ2-7, with 8 nucleotides matching TRBD1. J lost 3 bases, V lost 4 bases, and 11 bases had no gene match. The germline V gene has CDR1 SNHLY and CDR2 FYNNEI. The CDR3 is 16 residues long. The CDR3 DNA follows: TGTGCCAGCAGTGGAAACCCCGGGACAGGCTTCTACGAGCAGTACTTC. Protein: CASSGNPGTGFYEQYF.

CDR3 amino acids: CASSHRDRGTEAFF. CDR3 in DNA: TGTGCCAGCAGCCACCGGGACAGGGGCACTGAAGCTTTCTTT. J is TRBJ1-1 and V is TRBV4-2, with 10 bases fitting TRBD1. CDR3 size: 14 residues. Germline values: CDR1 LGHNA, CDR2 YNFKEQ. The trim removed 3 bases at V and 4 bases at J, leaving 2 bases unmatched.

This chain joins TRBV5-1 and TRBJ2-3, with TRBD2 matching over 13 bases. Germline V gene sequence: CDR1 SGHRS, CDR2 YFSETQ. CDR3 size: 19 residues. After removal of 4 bases from V and 2 bases from J, the junction contained 13 bases not matched to a gene. The CDR3 spells CASSPQGLAGATHTDTQYF. DNA of the CDR3: TGCGCCAGCAGCCCCCAAGGACTAGCGGGGGCCACCCACACAGATACGCAGTATTTT.

To note about this clone: The same CDR3 also results from other DNA sequences found in this sample. This rearrangement joins TRBV10-3 to TRBJ1-1; D call uncertain. Trimming removed 2 bases at V and 4 bases at J, with 11 bases between. The CDR3 sequence is 14 residues long. In germline, CDR1 is ENHRY, CDR2 SYGVKD. CDR3 bases: TGTGCCATCAGTGAGGGAGGCGCGGGCACTGAAGCTTTCTTT. Amino acid sequence: CAISEGGAGTEAFF.

The rearrangement joins TRBV7-9 to TRBJ2-2; the match to TRBD2 covers 7 bases. Per the germline V gene, CDR1 is SEHNR and CDR2 is FQNEAQ (reference sequence). V shed 5 bases, J shed 1 base, and the junction held 1 base outside the gene matches. CDR3 length equals 14 residues. The CDR3 here is CASSPSGNTGELFF. The CDR3 DNA sequence: TGTGCCAGCAGCCCTAGCGGGAACACCGGGGAGCTGTTTTTT.

CDR3 bases: TGCGCCAGCAGCTCCACGGGACAGGGGAATGGCTACACCTTC. Its protein product is CASSSTGQGNGYTF. This sequence joins TRBV5-1 and TRBJ1-2; 10 bases are a match to TRBD1. Germline CDR1 is SGHRS and CDR2 is YFSETQ. The V segment lost 3 bases and the J segment 6 bases; nucleotides outside the gene matches: 5. The CDR3 sequence is 14 residues long.

The gene calls are TRBV9 and TRBJ2-1; possible D gene TRBD1, 7 bases. Germline V CDR1 and CDR2: SGDLS, YYNGEE. CDR3 length: 14 residues. Trimming removed 4 bases from V and 3 bases from J, with 11 bases in between. The CDR3 DNA follows: TGTGCCAGCAGCCAGGGGGGAAGCTACAATGAGCAGTTCTTC. It specifies CASSQGGSYNEQFF.

This rearrangement joins TRBV5-1 to TRBJ1-5; D ambiguous. The V end lost 4 bases, the J end lost 0 bases, and 5 bases lay between the germline ends. This CDR3 region has 13 residues. Germline V gene lookup returns CDR1 SGHRS and CDR2 YFSETQ. CDR3 protein: CASSPDSNQPQHF. As DNA, the CDR3 is TGCGCCAGCAGCCCAGATAGCAATCAGCCCCAGCATTTT.

The chain has TRBV5-1 and TRBJ1-2, with 7 bases fitting TRBD1. The V and J ends lost 5 bases and 4 bases, in that order; junction bases with no gene match: 11. Germline assignment: CDR1 SGHRS and CDR2 YFSETQ. The CDR3 is 15 amino acids. CDR3 coding DNA: TGCGCCAGCAGGCAGAGGACAGGCGGAACCTATGGCTACACCTTC. Amino acids: CASRQRTGGTYGYTF.

This chain uses TRBV10-3 with TRBJ1-1; weak D call: TRBD1 (6 bases). V was cut by 4 bases and J by 0 bases, with 12 bases left in between. Germline V gene sequence: CDR1 ENHRY, CDR2 SYGVKD. The CDR3 runs to 15 residues. The CDR3 nucleotides read TGTGCCATCAGTGGGACACAGGGCTTGAACACTGAAGCTTTCTTT. Translated, it gives CAISGTQGLNTEAFF.

The chain joins TRBV5-1 to TRBJ2-2; D perhaps matches TRBD1 (5 bases). Germline CDR1 is SGHRS and CDR2 is YFSETQ. The CDR3 is 17 residues long. The V gene lost 1 base and the J gene lost 0 bases, with 13 bases spanning the gap. The CDR3 protein is CASSLFGPRANTGELFF. CDR3 in DNA: TGCGCCAGCAGCTTGTTTGGCCCCAGGGCGAACACCGGGGAGCTGTTTTTT.

The V and J genes are TRBV18 and TRBJ1-3; no reliable D call. Deletions cut 6 bases from V and 8 bases from J, with 14 bases between. The CDR3 totals 13 residues. Germline CDR1 KGHSH, CDR2 LQKENI. CDR3 region: CASSRISPDTIYF. CDR3 DNA sequence: TGTGCCAGCTCTCGTATAAGTCCAGACACCATATATTTT.

This chain joins TRBV30 and TRBJ1-4; TRBD1 is a possible D gene (5 bases). This CDR3 spans 14 amino acids. The germline gives CDR1 GTSNPN, CDR2 SVGIG (reference sequence). V was clipped by 2 bases and J by 4 bases, with 11 bases between them. Here the CDR3 reads CAWSPQGNNEKLFF. The CDR3 bases are TGTGCCTGGAGTCCCCAGGGCAATAATGAAAAACTGTTTTTT.

V and J are TRBV9 and TRBJ2-1; 10 bases match TRBD2. The junction had 9 bases not matched to a gene; V was cut back by 0 bases and J by 9 bases. CDR3 length: 16 residues. Germline assignment: CDR1 SGDLS and CDR2 YYNGEE. CDR3 in DNA: TGTGCCAGCAGCGTAGGAGGAACTAGCGGGATAAGTGAGCAGTTCTTC. Amino acid sequence: CASSVGGTSGISEQFF.

This rearrangement joins TRBV5-1 to TRBJ1-1, with D unresolved. CDR3 length equals 13 residues. The V gene's germline CDR1 is SGHRS and CDR2 YFSETQ. V was shortened by 0 bases and J by 3 bases, with 6 bases between the two germline ends. DNA of the CDR3: TGCGCCAGCAGCTTGGTCCGGGACACTGAAGCTTTCTTT. As protein: CASSLVRDTEAFF.

The chain is built from TRBV4-3 and TRBJ1-5; D is undetermined. CDR3 length: 15 amino acids. Trimming removed 1 base from V and 4 bases from J, with 11 bases in between. The germline V gene has CDR1 LGHNA and CDR2 YSLEER. The CDR3 loop reads CASSQVNSGNQPQHF. DNA for the CDR3: TGCGCCAGCAGCCAAGTTAACAGCGGGAATCAGCCCCAGCATTTT.

CDR3 sequence reads: CASSFSGGGYTF. CDR3 nucleotides: TGTGCCAGCAGCTTCTCGGGGGGAGGCTACACCTTC. This chain uses TRBV7-2 with TRBJ1-2, with a tentative D call TRBD1 (5 bases). Trimming shortened V by 3 bases and J by 8 bases, and 10 bases separated the two germline ends. CDR1 is SGHTA and CDR2 is FQGNSA in the germline V gene. This CDR3 has 12 residues. The full variable domain, completed using reference TRBV7-2 and TRBJ1-2, is GAGVSQSPSNKVTEKGKDVELRCDPISGHTALYWYRQSLGQGLEFLIYFQGNSAPDKSGLPSDRFSAERTGGSVSTLTIQRTQQEDSAVYLCASSFSGGGYTFGSGTRLTVV.

This clone appeared a single time. The chain has TRBV7-8 and TRBJ1-4, with D unresolved. The CDR3 covers 13 residues. Per the germline V gene, CDR1 is SGHVS and CDR2 is FQNEAQ. Trimming took off 3 bases at V and 4 bases at J, with 6 bases between the two ends. The CDR3 sequence is CASSFGLNEKLFF. DNA of the CDR3: TGTGCCAGCAGCTTTGGACTTAATGAAAAACTGTTTTTT.

The chain has TRBV12-5 and TRBJ2-1; no firm D call. V was clipped by 8 bases and J by 0 bases, with 14 bases between them. Germline-derived CDR1 and CDR2 are LGHNT and FRNRAP. The CDR3 length is 15 residues. The CDR3 DNA sequence: TGTGCTAGTTTAATGGCGGCTCACTCCTACAATGAGCAGTTCTTC. Residues: CASLMAAHSYNEQFF.

The chain couples TRBV10-3 to TRBJ2-5, with 11 nucleotides matching TRBD1. Germline V lookup: CDR1 ENHRY, CDR2 SYGVKD. The V and J ends lost 2 bases and 6 bases, in that order; junction bases with no gene match: 8. The CDR3 sequence is 16 residues long. CDR3 sequence: CAISEQGQGVVKTQYF. DNA for the CDR3: TGTGCCATCAGTGAGCAGGGACAGGGGGTCGTAAAGACCCAGTACTTC.

This clone was recorded a few times. The rearrangement links TRBV15 to TRBJ1-3; D is uncertain. The CDR3 totals 14 residues. V lost 0 bases and J 3 bases, leaving 6 bases between the germline ends. CDR1 and CDR2 (germline): LNHNV, YYDKDF (reference sequence). This CDR3 is CATSRDAIGNTIYF. The CDR3 region has the DNA TGTGCCACCAGCAGAGATGCTATTGGAAACACCATATATTTT.

The V and J genes are TRBV19 and TRBJ1-3; no clear D. Germline CDR1 LNHDA, CDR2 SQIVND (reference sequence). V lost 0 bases, J lost 4 bases, and 10 bases lay in between. The CDR3 is 15 residues long. The CDR3 is CASSIDRGRGNTIYF. The CDR3 coding sequence is TGTGCCAGTAGTATAGATCGAGGGAGAGGAAACACCATATATTTT.

Only a few counts were recorded for this clone. The chain uses TRBV7-9 and TRBJ2-5; tentative D call: TRBD2 (6 bases). This CDR3 has 14 residues. The germline V gene encodes CDR1 SEHNR and CDR2 FQNEAQ (reference sequence). V lost 7 bases and J 4 bases, leaving 16 bases between the germline ends. The CDR3 region has the DNA TGTGCCAGCACCCACCGGGGGAGATTAGAGACCCAGTACTTC. Protein sequence: CASTHRGRLETQYF.

V usage is TRBV6-6 and J usage is TRBJ1-5; TRBD1 might be the D (6 bases). Trimming left V 2 bases short and J 7 bases short, with 15 bases between. Germline V gene data show CDR1 as MNHNY and CDR2 as SVGAGI (reference sequence). CDR3 length: 15 amino acids. The CDR3 here is CASSYGGGRLQPQHF. The DNA of the CDR3 is TGTGCCAGCAGTTACGGGGGGGGGCGTCTGCAGCCCCAGCATTTT.

The chain recombines TRBV7-2 with TRBJ2-6, with D uncertain. The V gene lost 0 bases and the J gene lost 2 bases, with 8 bases spanning the gap. Germline V CDR1 and CDR2: SGHTA, FQGNSA. This CDR3 comprises 16 residues. The CDR3 coding sequence is TGTGCCAGCAGCTTAGCCCCGGTGGCTGGGGCCAACGTCCTGACTTTC. Protein product: CASSLAPVAGANVLTF.

The chain is built from TRBV7-8 and TRBJ1-1, with D unresolved. Trimming cost V 2 bases and J 4 bases, with 11 bases left between them. Germline V lookup: CDR1 SGHVS, CDR2 FQNEAQ. The CDR3 loop spans 14 amino acids. CDR3 loop: CASSLPYTVTEAFF. The CDR3 region has the DNA TGTGCCAGCAGCTTACCCTATACGGTCACTGAAGCTTTCTTT. The full variable domain, rest sourced from reference TRBV7-8 and TRBJ1-1, is GAGVSQSPRYKVAKRGQDVALRCDPISGHVSLFWYQQALGQGPEFLTYFQNEAQLDKSGLPSDRFFAERPEGSVSTLKIQRTQQEDSAVYLCASSLPYTVTEAFFGQGTRLTVV.

The chain recombines TRBV15 with TRBJ2-3; D is unresolved. V was trimmed by 1 base and J by 3 bases, leaving 11 bases between them. This CDR3 region has 15 residues. The V gene's germline CDR1 is LNHNV and CDR2 YYDKDF (reference sequence). The CDR3 protein is CATSRALTKTDTQYF. In nucleotides, the CDR3 is TGTGCCACCAGCAGAGCCTTAACAAAGACAGATACGCAGTATTTT.

V is TRBV9 and J is TRBJ2-5, with TRBD2 matching 9 bases. Trimming took 4 bases from V and 5 from J; bases not matched to a gene: 12. CDR1 and CDR2 from the germline V gene are SGDLS and YYNGEE. The CDR3 runs 16 residues. DNA of the CDR3: TGTGCCAGCAGCCCTACCGCGGGGGGGGGCTGGGAGACCCAGTACTTC. Residues: CASSPTAGGGWETQYF.

The chain combines TRBV18 with TRBJ2-5; D remains ambiguous. Germline lookup yields CDR1 KGHSH and CDR2 LQKENI. Trimming took off 1 base at V and 0 bases at J, with 9 bases between the two ends. CDR3 size: 15 residues. This chain's CDR3 is CASSPRAAYQETQYF. CDR3 in DNA: TGTGCCAGCTCACCACGGGCTGCGTACCAAGAGACCCAGTACTTC.